The rows below give T cell receptor beta chains drawn from one sample of a study of identical twins. In TCRdb, the 5' RACE reads were re-called with MiXCR into one record per CDR3 protein. This sample yields 700,000 or so distinct CDR3 sequences, of which 8.5% to 9.5% are seen a single time; roughly 0.9% belongs to the top ten. These records were also assigned to another study, of yellow fever vaccine responses in identical twins.

The sample was PBMCs. The receptor source for this set is a woman aged 18-29 years in good health. The conserved cysteine and the conserved F or W are not part of the CDR3 here. Fields, in order: CDR3 length, D gene, V gene, J gene, CDR3 protein. The D gene is left open where the match is weak.

>12|TRBD2|TRBV6-2/TRBV6-3|TRBJ2-5
ASRLAGGPETQY
>13|NA|TRBV7-9|TRBJ2-3
ASSLVRDTADTQY
>16|TRBD2|TRBV11-2|TRBJ2-3
ASRTTSGGPDSTDTQY
>14|TRBD2|TRBV6-1|TRBJ2-2
ASSITSGGAIGELF
>12|NA|TRBV9|TRBJ2-1
ASSVVSVGDEQF
>14|NA|TRBV10-3|TRBJ2-2
AITRAGKTNTGELF
>12|TRBD2|TRBV29-1|TRBJ2-2
SVETSGSIGELF
>12|NA|TRBV7-9|TRBJ1-5
ASSPYSSNQPQH
>14|NA|TRBV29-1|TRBJ2-2
SFRNGGGGLAGELF
>13|NA|TRBV4-1|TRBJ2-7
ASSQVAGRVYEQY
>14|TRBD1|TRBV29-1|TRBJ2-2
SVCRAGTGDTGELF
>10|NA|TRBV20-1|TRBJ2-5
SAPWRGETQY
>13|TRBD2|TRBV29-1|TRBJ2-7
SARPGGGGIYEQY
>13|TRBD2|TRBV20-1|TRBJ2-5
SATGLAGGPKTQY
>12|NA|TRBV15|TRBJ1-6
ATSRDTENSPLH
>11|NA|TRBV7-9|TRBJ1-1
ASSLGKNTEAF
>12|NA|TRBV11-2|TRBJ2-1
ASSGGGSYNEQF
>11|TRBD2|TRBV24-1|TRBJ2-1
ATTSSGLGEQF
>14|TRBD2|TRBV18|TRBJ2-3
ASSPRGSPRTDTQY
>15|TRBD2|TRBV7-9|TRBJ2-1
ASSLAGLAGLYNEQF
>13|TRBD2|TRBV3-1|TRBJ2-7
ASSRRLAENYEQY
>13|NA|TRBV7-8|TRBJ2-7
ASSLEFGQAYEQY
>13|TRBD1|TRBV6-1|TRBJ2-1
ASSEGQGDYNEQF
>10|NA|TRBV5-1|TRBJ2-3
ASTSTFDTQY
>16|TRBD2|TRBV11-2|TRBJ2-7
ASSLGRGSGSISYEQY
>11|TRBD1|TRBV5-1|TRBJ2-7
ASSAGTGVEQY
>11|NA|TRBV21-1|TRBJ2-7
PCGQGWCYEQY
>12|NA|TRBV20-1|TRBJ2-1
SASTDYSYNEQF
>14|TRBD2|TRBV25-1|TRBJ2-5
ASSGLAGGWQETQY
>15|TRBD1|TRBV4-2|TRBJ2-7
ASSQDLDRVLGYEQY
>14|TRBD2|TRBV6-2/TRBV6-3|TRBJ2-1
ASSYSILAGGFEQF
>10|NA|TRBV10-3|TRBJ2-1
ATRTSDNEQF
>13|TRBD1|TRBV12-3/TRBV12-4|TRBJ1-6
ASASPGQYNSPLH
>12|NA|TRBV5-4|TRBJ2-5
ASSLDAQQETQY
>14|NA|TRBV7-2|TRBJ2-3
ASSSGPDIPWGTQY
>12|NA|TRBV7-2|TRBJ1-2
ASSLADSSIGYT
>12|NA|TRBV7-2|TRBJ2-7
ASSLVVRDYEQY
>14|NA|TRBV24-1|TRBJ2-2
ATSDLWQGNTGELF
>13|TRBD1|TRBV11-2|TRBJ2-5
ASSPGRGRLETQY
>10|NA|TRBV12-3/TRBV12-4|TRBJ2-5
ASGTSWETQY
>12|TRBD2|TRBV20-1|TRBJ2-3
SATAGEFTDTQY
>12|TRBD2|TRBV12-3/TRBV12-4|TRBJ2-5
ASSPPGGVQTQY
>15|TRBD2|TRBV6-2/TRBV6-3|TRBJ2-1
ASSSPLAGGPYNEQF
>12|TRBD2|TRBV2|TRBJ2-1
ASSTSGGAIEQF
>12|NA|TRBV3-1|TRBJ2-3
ASSQSIPLGSQY
>13|NA|TRBV4-3|TRBJ2-7
ASSQDSGGWTEQY
>11|TRBD1|TRBV12-3/TRBV12-4|TRBJ2-3
ASRHGTGDTQY
>10|NA|TRBV6-5|TRBJ1-1
ASSWEGTEAF
>13|NA|TRBV5-6|TRBJ2-7
ASSLVSGVPYEQY
>17|TRBD2|TRBV2|TRBJ2-7
ATNPWNTSGGFLSYEQY
>12|TRBD2|TRBV20-1|TRBJ2-1
SAQGLAEYNEQF
>15|NA|TRBV5-1|TRBJ2-7
ASSLGQGLGRTYEQY
>12|NA|TRBV29-1|TRBJ2-7
SAVRRGGLNEQY
>13|NA|TRBV10-1|TRBJ2-4
ASSRGSLAKNIQY
>11|TRBD2|TRBV7-8|TRBJ2-1
ASSLVLAREPF
>15|TRBD2|TRBV28|TRBJ2-1
ASSYPVGTSEGHEQF
>11|NA|TRBV2|TRBJ2-7
ASRGGSGYEQY